These T cell receptor beta chains were read from a single sample in a study of blood T cell repertoires in COVID-19. Data came from immunoSEQ multiplex PCR; TCRdb stores just in-frame clones and leaves some out. The table lists about 240,000 clones, approximately 90% of them singletons, with over 4% in the top ten. The sample comprised PBMCs or T cells enriched from blood (not recorded which). The receptors come from a woman aged 25 to 39 who had recovered from COVID-19. CDR3s include the opening cysteine and the closing phenylalanine or tryptophan. Fields, in order: D gene, clone size, V gene, J gene, CDR3 DNA, CDR3 protein. The D gene is left open where the match is weak. A row's size may be missing; if present it is once, few, many or a size class.

>TRBD1|.|TRBV27|TRBJ1-2
TGTGCCAGCGGATTACAGGGGGCTGGCACCTTC
CASGLQGAGTF
>TRBD2|.|TRBV3-1/TRBV3-2|TRBJ2-1
TGTGCCAGCAGCCATCCTAGGACGGGGGGGTCTGAGCAGTTCTTC
CASSHPRTGGSEQFF
>.|.|TRBV24-1|TRBJ2-3
TGTGCCACCAGCCCGACAGGCATTTTCACAGATACGCAGTATTTT
CATSPTGIFTDTQYF
>TRBD1|once|TRBV28|TRBJ1-1
TGTGCCAGCACCCTAGGGCCGGGACAGACTGAAGCTTTCTTT
CASTLGPGQTEAFF
>.|.|TRBV28|TRBJ1-4
TGTGCCAGCTCCGGGAGCGGTGAAAAACTGTTTTTT
CASSGSGEKLFF
>.|.|TRBV11-1|TRBJ2-3
TGTGCCAGCAGCCCCTGGAGGCCTAGCACAGATACGCAGTATTTT
CASSPWRPSTDTQYF
>.|.|TRBV27|TRBJ2-7
TGTGCCAGCAGTTTATGGCGGGGGCAGGGAGGCTCCTACGAGCAGTACTTC
CASSLWRGQGGSYEQYF
>TRBD1|.|TRBV28|TRBJ1-4
TGTGCCAGCGGTGGGACAGCAACTAATGAAAAACTGTTTTTT
CASGGTATNEKLFF
>TRBD1|.|TRBV15|TRBJ1-5
TGTGCCACCAGCAGAGATTTTGGGACAGAATATCAGCCCCAGCATTTT
CATSRDFGTEYQPQHF
>TRBD2|.|TRBV20-1|TRBJ2-7
TGCAGTGCTAGTGGACTAGCGGGATCTTACGAGCAGTACTTC
CSASGLAGSYEQYF
>.|.|TRBV6-5|TRBJ2-5
TGTGCCAGCAGTTACAACACTAGACCTAGTGGGACCCAGTACTTC
CASSYNTRPSGTQYF
>.|.|TRBV6-6|TRBJ2-7
TGTGCCAGCAGTTACTCCACAGACTACGAGCAGTACTTC
CASSYSTDYEQYF
>TRBD2|few|TRBV5-1|TRBJ2-5
TGCGCCAGCACGTCCGGACTAGCGGGACGAGAGACCCAGTACTTC
CASTSGLAGRETQYF
>TRBD1|.|TRBV5-1|TRBJ2-7
TGCGCCAGCAGCTCGGGACAGGTCTACGAGCAGTACTTC
CASSSGQVYEQYF
>.|.|TRBV28|TRBJ1-4
TGTGCCAGCAGACCACAGGGTTTTCATGAAAAACTGTTTTTT
CASRPQGFHEKLFF
>TRBD1|.|TRBV15|TRBJ1-5
TGTGCCACCAGCAGAGACCGCGGTTACGAACAGGGGGGACAGCCCCAGCATTTT
CATSRDRGYEQGGQPQHF
>.|.|TRBV30|TRBJ1-6
TGTGCCTGGAGTGTACTTAGTAATTCACCCCTCCACTTT
CAWSVLSNSPLHF
>TRBD2|.|TRBV4-3|TRBJ2-1
TGCGCCAGCAGCCGAAGCGGGAGTGATGATGAGCAGTTCTTC
CASSRSGSDDEQFF
>TRBD2|.|TRBV6-6|TRBJ2-7
TGTGCCAGCAGCAGCCGAGGGACTAGCGGGAGAGACGAGCAGTACTTC
CASSSRGTSGRDEQYF
>.|.|TRBV28|TRBJ2-7
TGTGCCAGCAGTTTAGTCTTCCGGACTGAATACGAGCAGTACTTC
CASSLVFRTEYEQYF
>TRBD1|once|TRBV7-9|TRBJ1-1
TGTGCCAGCAGCCCCCAGGGACAGGGAACTGAAGCTTTCTTT
CASSPQGQGTEAFF
>.|.|TRBV28|TRBJ1-2
TGTGCCAGCAGTTCCCCAGGCGACCGGGGGGGGGTCTATGGCTACACCTTC
CASSSPGDRGGVYGYTF
>.|.|TRBV5-1|TRBJ1-1
TGCGCCAGCAGCTTGGAGGGGAAGGACACTGAAGCTTTCTTT
CASSLEGKDTEAFF
>.|once|TRBV9|TRBJ1-4
TGTGCCAGCAGCTTTACAGGGACAACTAATGAAAAACTGTTTTTT
CASSFTGTTNEKLFF
>.|.|TRBV9|TRBJ2-1
TGTGCCAGCAGCGCGAAAGGACCAGGGATCGACAATGAGCAGTTCTTC
CASSAKGPGIDNEQFF
>.|.|TRBV30|TRBJ1-5
TGTGCCTGGAGTGTAAACAGGGCTGGGGGTAGCAATCAGCCCCAGCATTTT
CAWSVNRAGGSNQPQHF
>.|.|TRBV7-2|TRBJ1-6
TGTGCCAGCAGCTTAACAGGGAGCTCCTATAATTCACCCCTCCACTTT
CASSLTGSSYNSPLHF
>TRBD2|.|TRBV7-2|TRBJ2-2
TGTGCCAGCACCCTGGGGCTAGCGGAGAACACCGGGGAGCTGTTTTTT
CASTLGLAENTGELFF
>.|.|TRBV9|TRBJ1-4
TGTGCCAGCAGCGTGCATCCTGGGGGGAATGAAAAACTGTTTTTT
CASSVHPGGNEKLFF
>.|.|TRBV6-5|TRBJ1-2
TGTGCCAGCAGTTACCTTCGGGATACTAACTATGGCTACACCTTC
CASSYLRDTNYGYTF
>TRBD1|.|TRBV15|TRBJ1-1
TGTGCCACCAGCGCCCCGGGACAGGGGGCCACTGAAGCTTTCTTT
CATSAPGQGATEAFF
>TRBD1|.|TRBV9|TRBJ2-7
TGTGCCAGCAGCGTCCGGACAGGGTCCCCCTACGAGCAGTACTTC
CASSVRTGSPYEQYF
>TRBD1|.|TRBV29-1|TRBJ1-4
TGCAGCGTCTTTGGACAGGGTTCTAATGAAAAACTGTTTTTT
CSVFGQGSNEKLFF
>.|.|TRBV7-2|TRBJ1-1
TGTGCCAGCAGCTTAAAGAGGGACACTGAAGCTTTCTTT
CASSLKRDTEAFF
>.|.|TRBV28|TRBJ1-2
TGTGCCAGCAGTTTAAGTTGGACAGAGAACTATGGCTACACCTTC
CASSLSWTENYGYTF
>.|.|TRBV28|TRBJ1-2
TGTGCCAGCAGTTTATCTGGGGGGGCGCGGGGCTACACCTTC
CASSLSGGARGYTF
>TRBD1|.|TRBV3-1/TRBV3-2|TRBJ2-7
TGTGCCAGCAGCCAAGTAACAGGGGGCTCCTACGAGCAGTACTTC
CASSQVTGGSYEQYF
>.|.|TRBV28|TRBJ1-5
TGTGCCAGCAGTCTCCAGTACCAGCCCCAGCATTTT
CASSLQYQPQHF
>.|once|TRBV19|TRBJ2-1
TGTGCCAGTAGTCCAACTGGGAGCTCCTACAATGAGCAGTTCTTC
CASSPTGSSYNEQFF
>.|.|TRBV9|TRBJ1-1
TGTGCCAGCAGCCGAGATCCAGGGGTCGGTAGCACTGAAGCTTTCTTT
CASSRDPGVGSTEAFF
>.|.|TRBV6-6|TRBJ1-1
TGTGCCAGCAGGGGCGGAATCGGGACTGCGAACACTGAAGCTTTCTTT
CASRGGIGTANTEAFF
>TRBD1|.|TRBV7-9|TRBJ1-4
TGTGCCAGCAGCGGGACAGAACAAGATGAAAAACTGTTTTTT
CASSGTEQDEKLFF
>.|.|TRBV4-1|TRBJ1-2
TGCGCCAGCAGCCAAGGCGCGGTGGGTGTATATGGCTACACCTTC
CASSQGAVGVYGYTF
>TRBD1|.|TRBV11-2|TRBJ1-2
TGTGCCAGCAGCTTTGAGGACAGGGCCTATGGCTACACCTTC
CASSFEDRAYGYTF
>TRBD2|.|TRBV4-3|TRBJ2-3
TGCGCCAGCAGCCAAGATCTGTGGGCGGGAGGGCCCCCAGATACGCAGTATTTT
CASSQDLWAGGPPDTQYF
>.|many|TRBV6-5|TRBJ1-1
TGTGCCAGCAGTTATCCCTCCTCTGACAGAAGTGAAGCTTTCTTT
CASSYPSSDRSEAFF
>.|.|TRBV9|TRBJ2-3
TGTGCCAGCAACATGGGGCAGTTCACAGATACGCAGTATTTT
CASNMGQFTDTQYF